These 30 T cell receptor beta chains came from one sample sequenced in a study of OX40 agonist ivuxolimab in advanced cancers. Only in-frame clones appear in the TCRdb table, and some are missing; sequencing was by immunoSEQ multiplex PCR. Of around 150,000 clones in the sample, roughly nine tenths were seen once. The sample consisted of CD4+ or CD8+ T cells sorted from blood, taken in a trial of the OX40 agonist ivuxolimab. The receptors were sampled from an adult with an advanced solid tumor such as melanoma, head and neck, liver or kidney cancer.

The chain employs TRBV5-4 and TRBJ1-6; D is unresolved. V was trimmed by 0 bases and J by 0 bases, leaving 10 bases between them. CDR3 length: 17 residues. Germline V CDR1 and CDR2: SGHNT, YYREEE (reference sequence). The CDR3 bases are TGTGCCAGCAGCTTGGTTTGGGGAAGCTCCTATAATTCACCCCTCCACTTT. Translating gives CASSLVWGSSYNSPLHF.

The V and J genes are TRBV4-1 and TRBJ2-3; 12 bases match TRBD2. From germline, CDR1 is MGHRA and CDR2 YSYEKL. This CDR3 is built from 17 residues. V dropped 2 bases and J dropped 4; count of bases not matched to a gene: 7. CDR3 loop: CASSQFLAGGPADTQYF. DNA of the CDR3: TGCGCCAGCAGCCAATTCCTAGCGGGAGGGCCGGCAGATACGCAGTATTTT.

The V call is TRBV28, the J call TRBJ2-3; D is uncertain. Germline V gene sequence: CDR1 MDHEN, CDR2 SYDVKM. The CDR3 is 15 residues long. V was trimmed by 6 bases and J by 1 base, leaving 14 bases between them. The CDR3 DNA is TGTGCCAGCAGGCCCTTCCTTGAGCGCACAGATACGCAGTATTTT. It translates to CASRPFLERTDTQYF.

V usage is TRBV5-1 and J usage is TRBJ1-1, with D unclear. Deletions cut 0 bases from V and 0 bases from J, with 9 bases between. This CDR3 region has 15 residues. The germline gives CDR1 SGHRS, CDR2 YFSETQ. As DNA, the CDR3 is TGCGCCAGCAGCTTGGCCTTCTCGGTGAACACTGAAGCTTTCTTT. It codes for CASSLAFSVNTEAFF.

The V and J genes are TRBV5-4 and TRBJ2-5; D perhaps matches TRBD1 (5 bases). This CDR3 is built from 14 residues. The V gene lost 0 bases and the J gene lost 1 base, with 7 bases spanning the gap. Germline V gene lookup returns CDR1 SGHNT and CDR2 YYREEE (reference sequence). CDR3 amino acids: CASSLDRFQETQYF. Written as DNA, the CDR3 is TGTGCCAGCAGCTTGGACAGGTTCCAAGAGACCCAGTACTTC.

V gene TRBV28 combines with J gene TRBJ1-5, with 8 bases matching TRBD1. The CDR3 totals 15 residues. The trim removed 7 bases at V and 0 bases at J, leaving 5 bases unmatched. Looked up from germline, CDR1 is MDHEN and CDR2 is SYDVKM. CDR3 nucleotides: TGTGCCAGCACCCGACAGGGGCGTAGCAATCAGCCCCAGCATTTT. This translates into CASTRQGRSNQPQHF.

CDR3 DNA sequence: TGCGCCAGCAGCTTCGGTTCGGACAGGGTAATGGCCGGGGAGCTGTTTTTT. It codes for CASSFGSDRVMAGELFF. The chain is built from TRBV5-1 and TRBJ2-2; 8 bases are shared with TRBD1. Per germline, CDR1 SGHRS and CDR2 YFSETQ. The CDR3 has 17 residues. Unmatched junction bases numbered 12, after V lost 2 bases and J lost 6 bases.

This chain connects TRBV29-1 to TRBJ2-1, with a tentative D call TRBD2 (5 bases). The CDR3 is 16 residues long. The germline CDR1 and CDR2 sequences are SQVTM and ANQGSEA. V was shortened by 8 bases and J by 0 bases, with 20 bases between the two germline ends. The DNA of the CDR3 is TGCAGCCTTACACCTCCGCGGGTTAGCTCCTACAATGAGCAGTTCTTC. Translated: CSLTPPRVSSYNEQFF.

This clone was detected only once. The chain recombines TRBV11-1 with TRBJ2-6; D not certain. The CDR3 has 15 residues. V was pared by 4 bases and J by 0 bases, with 7 bases between. CDR1 is SGHAT, CDR2 FQDESV, per germline (reference sequence). The CDR3: CASSSIYSGANVLTF. CDR3 bases: TGTGCCAGCAGCTCTATTTACTCTGGGGCCAACGTCCTGACTTTC.

The genes are TRBV28 and TRBJ2-3; no clear D gene. Between the trimmed V and J ends, which lost 5 bases and 6 bases, there was a span of 9 bases. CDR3 length: 12 residues. The germline gives CDR1 MDHEN, CDR2 SYDVKM. The CDR3 is CASSPDSDTQYF. The CDR3 DNA reads as TGTGCCAGCAGTCCCGATTCGGATACGCAGTATTTT.

V gene TRBV6-5 combines with J gene TRBJ2-5; 11 nucleotides align to TRBD2. The CDR3 totals 15 residues. Germline V gene sequence: CDR1 MNHEY, CDR2 SVGAGI. V shed 6 bases, J shed 2 bases, and the junction held 5 bases outside the gene matches. Here the CDR3 reads CASSLTSGRQETQYF. Written as DNA, the CDR3 is TGTGCCAGCAGCCTCACTAGCGGGAGACAAGAGACCCAGTACTTC.

This clone was found a few times. The chain is built from TRBV25-1 and TRBJ1-2; no firm D call. Trimming left V 1 base short and J 6 bases short, with 9 bases between. The length of the CDR3 is 13 residues. The germline gives CDR1 MGHDK, CDR2 SYGVNS. The chain's CDR3 is CASSEFGQDGYTF. The CDR3, as DNA: TGTGCCAGCAGTGAATTCGGGCAGGATGGCTACACCTTC.

The gene calls are TRBV12-5 and TRBJ2-2; no firm D call. Trimming took 6 bases from V and 0 from J, leaving 5 bases between them. This CDR3 is 13 amino acids long. From germline, CDR1 is LGHNT and CDR2 FRNRAP. Here the CDR3 reads CASGSSNTGELFF. In DNA, the CDR3 is TGTGCTAGTGGCTCCTCGAACACCGGGGAGCTGTTTTTT.

As for this clone: One junction end does not reproduce the germline sequence, and a read error may be involved. V is TRBV6-1 and J is TRBJ2-3, with D uncertain. CDR1 MNHNS and CDR2 SASEGT come from the germline V gene. This CDR3 is built from 10 residues. CDR3 DNA: TGTGCCAGCAGTGAAGAGAGCCCGGGTTTT. This encodes CASSEESPGF.

Written as DNA, the CDR3 is TGCGCCAGCAGCTTGTTCTCCCAGAATTACGAGGATGAGCAGTTCTTC. As protein: CASSLFSQNYEDEQFF. The rearrangement uses TRBV5-1 and TRBJ2-1; D is unresolved. Germline CDR1 SGHRS, CDR2 YFSETQ. V dropped 1 base and J dropped 8 bases, with 19 bases sitting between them. The CDR3 is 16 amino acids.

The chain employs TRBV29-1 and TRBJ1-1, with 7 bases that match TRBD1. The germline gives CDR1 SQVTM, CDR2 ANQGSEA. V trimming: 6 bases; J trimming: 1 base; junction bases outside the gene matches: 5. This CDR3 comprises 13 residues. Written as DNA, the CDR3 is TGCAGCGTCGAGGGGACAGCGAACACTGAAGCTTTCTTT. Translation: CSVEGTANTEAFF.

The V call is TRBV28, the J call TRBJ1-1, with D uncertain. CDR3 length: 14 amino acids. The germline V gene encodes CDR1 MDHEN and CDR2 SYDVKM. Trimming removed 3 bases at V and 1 base at J, with 9 bases between. CDR3 loop: CASSLSSANTEAFF. DNA of the CDR3: TGTGCCAGCAGTTTGTCCAGCGCGAACACTGAAGCTTTCTTT.

The chain is built from TRBV28 and TRBJ2-3; 13 nucleotides agree with TRBD2. Germline V gives CDR1 MDHEN, CDR2 SYDVKM. CDR3 length equals 16 residues. Losses at the gene ends were 3 bases for V and 2 bases for J; bases not matched to a gene: 2. The CDR3 protein is CASSLGLAGTTDTQYF. Here the CDR3 DNA reads TGTGCCAGCAGTTTGGGACTAGCGGGAACCACAGATACGCAGTATTTT.

This chain links TRBV30 with TRBJ1-1; TRBD1 matches 7 bases. CDR3 length equals 13 residues. J gave up 1 base and V 7 bases, and 6 bases lay outside the gene matches. The germline V gene has CDR1 GTSNPN and CDR2 SVGIG (reference sequence). The DNA of the CDR3 is TGTGCCTCGCTACAGGGGCCGAACACTGAAGCTTTCTTT. Protein sequence: CASLQGPNTEAFF.

The chain carries TRBV13 and TRBJ2-6; D ambiguous. The CDR3 consists of 13 residues. Per germline, CDR1 PRHDT and CDR2 FYEKMQ (reference sequence). Trimming removed 6 bases from V and 2 bases from J, with 5 bases in between. In DNA, the CDR3 is TGTGCCAGCAGGCTGACTGGGGCCAACGTCCTGACTTTC. Amino acids: CASRLTGANVLTF.

This rearrangement joins TRBV19 to TRBJ2-7; D may match TRBD1 or TRBD2 (5 bases each). V lost 3 bases and J lost 6, with 15 bases in between. Germline values: CDR1 LNHDA, CDR2 SQIVND (reference sequence). The CDR3 consists of 14 residues. CDR3 protein: CASSIGTKRPEQYF. CDR3 nucleotides: TGTGCCAGTAGTATTGGGACGAAGAGACCCGAGCAGTACTTC.

The genes are TRBV11-3 and TRBJ2-5; 13 nucleotides agree with TRBD2. Germline assignment: CDR1 SGHNT and CDR2 YENEEA. The CDR3 is made up of 18 amino acids. The junction had 10 bases not matched to a gene; V was cut back by 1 base and J by 5 bases. The CDR3 here is CASSLGVLGLAGAETQYF. The DNA for the CDR3 is TGTGCCAGCAGCTTAGGAGTTCTTGGACTAGCGGGAGCGGAGACCCAGTACTTC.

This chain links TRBV28 with TRBJ1-5, with 8 bases that match TRBD1. The CDR3 loop spans 14 amino acids. Germline V gene data show CDR1 as MDHEN and CDR2 as SYDVKM. After removal of 6 bases from V and 6 bases from J, the junction contained 7 bases not matched to a gene. Here the CDR3 DNA reads TGTGCCAGCAGCATCTATACAGGGGGTCAGCCCCAGCATTTT. Translation gives CASSIYTGGQPQHF.

This rearrangement joins TRBV7-3 to TRBJ2-3; D not certain. CDR1 and CDR2 (germline): SGHTA, FQGTGA. V lost 2 bases and J 1 base, leaving 4 bases between the germline ends. This CDR3 has 13 residues. In nucleotides, the CDR3 is TGTGCCAGCAGCTTATTGGGCACAGATACGCAGTATTTT. It translates to CASSLLGTDTQYF.

The chain employs TRBV11-2 and TRBJ2-7, with 10 bases fitting TRBD2. CDR1 and CDR2 (germline): SGHAT, FQNNGV. This CDR3 has 13 amino acids. V shed 5 bases, J shed 6 bases, and the junction held 4 bases outside the gene matches. CDR3 sequence reads: CASSALAGVEQYF. As DNA, the CDR3 is TGTGCCAGCAGCGCGCTAGCGGGAGTCGAGCAGTACTTC. The full variable domain, rest sourced from reference TRBV11-2 and TRBJ2-7, is EAGVAQSPRYKIIEKRQSVAFWCNPISGHATLYWYQQILGQGPKLLIQFQNNGVVDDSQLPKDRFSAERLKGVDSTLKIQPAKLEDSAVYLCASSALAGVEQYFGPGTRLTVT.

The rearrangement uses TRBV5-1 and TRBJ2-1, with 12 bases that match TRBD2. Germline CDR1 is SGHRS and CDR2 is YFSETQ. The CDR3 sequence is 18 residues long. Germline trimming cut 5 bases from V and 0 bases from J; bases unmatched to any gene: 9. CDR3 sequence: CASRSGTSGSSSYNEQFF. The CDR3 nucleotides read TGCGCCAGCAGGTCCGGGACTAGCGGGTCCAGCTCCTACAATGAGCAGTTCTTC.

The V call is TRBV2, the J call TRBJ2-1, with a tentative D call TRBD1 (6 bases). The CDR3 extends over 14 amino acids. V was pared by 8 bases and J by 3 bases, with 14 bases between. The V gene's germline CDR1 is SNHLY and CDR2 FYNNEI. This CDR3 is CASGDSDSYNEQFF. The CDR3 DNA reads TGTGCCAGCGGAGACTCGGACAGCTACAATGAGCAGTTCTTC.

The rearrangement uses TRBV18 and TRBJ2-2; maybe TRBD2 (5 bases). The length of the CDR3 is 16 residues. Trimming stripped 3 bases from V and 6 bases from J, with 17 bases between. CDR1 is KGHSH, CDR2 LQKENI, per germline. This CDR3 is CASSPGLPDGAGELFF. For the CDR3, the DNA is TGTGCCAGCTCACCTGGACTCCCAGACGGGGCCGGGGAGCTGTTTTTT.

The chain is built from TRBV2 and TRBJ2-7, with 8 bases that match TRBD1. J gave up 0 bases and V 1 base, and 5 bases lay outside the gene matches. Looked up from germline, CDR1 is SNHLY and CDR2 is FYNNEI. This CDR3 region has 16 residues. This CDR3 reads CASSEGTGTYSYEQYF. The DNA of the CDR3 is TGTGCCAGCAGTGAAGGGACAGGGACATACTCCTACGAGCAGTACTTC.

The chain combines TRBV6-1 with TRBJ2-7; TRBD1 is a possible D gene (6 bases). The germline CDR1 and CDR2 sequences are MNHNS and SASEGT. Between the trimmed V and J ends, which lost 3 bases and 5 bases, there was a span of 14 bases. This CDR3 has 14 amino acids. The CDR3 DNA sequence: TGTGCCAGCAGTGACCGGGACACAATTGACGAGCAGTACTTC. It translates to CASSDRDTIDEQYF.